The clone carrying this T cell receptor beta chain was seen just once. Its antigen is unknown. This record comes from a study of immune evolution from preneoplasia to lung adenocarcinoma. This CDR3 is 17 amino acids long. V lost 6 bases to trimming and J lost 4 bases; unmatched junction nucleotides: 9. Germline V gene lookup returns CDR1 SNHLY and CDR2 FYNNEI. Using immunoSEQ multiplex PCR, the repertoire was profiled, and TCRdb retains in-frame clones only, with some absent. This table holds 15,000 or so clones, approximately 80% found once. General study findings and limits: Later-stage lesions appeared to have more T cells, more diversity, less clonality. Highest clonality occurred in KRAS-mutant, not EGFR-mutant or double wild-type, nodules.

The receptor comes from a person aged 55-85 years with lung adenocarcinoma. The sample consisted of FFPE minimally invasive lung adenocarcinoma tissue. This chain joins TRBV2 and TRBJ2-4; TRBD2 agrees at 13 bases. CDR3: CASRALGTSGTKNIQYF. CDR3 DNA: TGTGCCAGCAGGGCCCTTGGGACTAGCGGGACTAAAAACATTCAGTACTTC.